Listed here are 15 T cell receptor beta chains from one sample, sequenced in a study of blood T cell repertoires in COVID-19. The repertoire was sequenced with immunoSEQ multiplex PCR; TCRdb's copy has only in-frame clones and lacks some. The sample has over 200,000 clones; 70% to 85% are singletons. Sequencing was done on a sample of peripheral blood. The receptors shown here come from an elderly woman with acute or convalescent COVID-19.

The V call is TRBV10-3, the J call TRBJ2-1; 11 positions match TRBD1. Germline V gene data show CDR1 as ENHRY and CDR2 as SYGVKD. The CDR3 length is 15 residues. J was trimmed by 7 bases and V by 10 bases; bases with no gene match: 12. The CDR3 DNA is TGTGCCACCCAAAACGCCGGGACAGGGGGTAATGAGCAGTTCTTC. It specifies CATQNAGTGGNEQFF.

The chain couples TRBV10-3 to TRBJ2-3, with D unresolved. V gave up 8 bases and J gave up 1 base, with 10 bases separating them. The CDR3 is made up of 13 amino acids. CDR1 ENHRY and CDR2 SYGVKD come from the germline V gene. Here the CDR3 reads CAIRGLRTDTQYF. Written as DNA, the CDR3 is TGTGCCATCCGAGGATTACGCACAGATACGCAGTATTTT.

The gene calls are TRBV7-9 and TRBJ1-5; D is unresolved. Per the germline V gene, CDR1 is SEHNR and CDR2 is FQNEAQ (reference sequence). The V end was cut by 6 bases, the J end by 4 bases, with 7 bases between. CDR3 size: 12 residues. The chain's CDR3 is CASSTDNQPQHF. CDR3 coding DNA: TGTGCCAGCAGTACTGATAATCAGCCCCAGCATTTT.

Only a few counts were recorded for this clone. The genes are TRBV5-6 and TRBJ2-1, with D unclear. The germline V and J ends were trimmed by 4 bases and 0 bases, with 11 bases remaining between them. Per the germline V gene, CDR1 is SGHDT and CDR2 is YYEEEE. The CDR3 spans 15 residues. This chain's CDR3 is CASSGVHSSYNEQFF. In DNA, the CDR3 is TGTGCCAGCAGCGGAGTACATAGCTCCTACAATGAGCAGTTCTTC.

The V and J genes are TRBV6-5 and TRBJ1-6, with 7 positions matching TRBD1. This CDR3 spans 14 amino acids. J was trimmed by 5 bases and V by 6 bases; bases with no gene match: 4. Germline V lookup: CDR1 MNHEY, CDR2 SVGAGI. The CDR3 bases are TGTGCCAGCAGAGCCGGGACAGATAATTCACCCCTCCACTTT. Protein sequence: CASRAGTDNSPLHF.

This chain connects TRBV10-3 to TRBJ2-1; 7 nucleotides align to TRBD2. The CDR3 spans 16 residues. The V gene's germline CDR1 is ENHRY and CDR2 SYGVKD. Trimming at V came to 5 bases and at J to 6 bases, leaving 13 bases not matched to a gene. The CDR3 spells CAISPGQTSRSNEQFF. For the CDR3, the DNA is TGTGCCATCAGTCCGGGGCAGACTAGCAGAAGCAATGAGCAGTTCTTC.

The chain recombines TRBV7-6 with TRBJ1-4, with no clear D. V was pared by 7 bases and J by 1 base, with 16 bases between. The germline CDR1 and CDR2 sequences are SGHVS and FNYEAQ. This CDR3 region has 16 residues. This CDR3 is CASKGGPALTNEKLFF. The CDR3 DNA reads TGTGCCAGCAAGGGCGGGCCCGCGTTAACTAATGAAAAACTGTTTTTT.

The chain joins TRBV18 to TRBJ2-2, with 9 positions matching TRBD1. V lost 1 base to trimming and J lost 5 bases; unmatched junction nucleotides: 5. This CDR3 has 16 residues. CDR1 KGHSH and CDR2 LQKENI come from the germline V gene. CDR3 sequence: CASSPQQGAATGELFF. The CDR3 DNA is TGTGCCAGCTCACCACAACAGGGGGCCGCGACCGGGGAGCTGTTTTTT.

Written as DNA, the CDR3 is TGTGCCAGCAGCTCCCGGACAGGGGCCTATAATTCACCCCTCCACTTT. Translating it yields CASSSRTGAYNSPLHF. The gene calls are TRBV7-2 and TRBJ1-6, with 9 positions matching TRBD1. The V and J ends lost 4 bases and 2 bases, in that order; junction bases with no gene match: 3. This CDR3 spans 16 amino acids. Germline CDR1 is SGHTA and CDR2 is FQGNSA.

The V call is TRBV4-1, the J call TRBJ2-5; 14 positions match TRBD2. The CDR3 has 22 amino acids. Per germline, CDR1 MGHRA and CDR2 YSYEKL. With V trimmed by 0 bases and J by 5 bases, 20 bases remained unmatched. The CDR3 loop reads CASSQEFTNLPGLAGVGETQYF. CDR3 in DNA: TGCGCCAGCAGCCAAGAGTTTACTAACCTCCCGGGACTAGCGGGAGTGGGGGAGACCCAGTACTTC.

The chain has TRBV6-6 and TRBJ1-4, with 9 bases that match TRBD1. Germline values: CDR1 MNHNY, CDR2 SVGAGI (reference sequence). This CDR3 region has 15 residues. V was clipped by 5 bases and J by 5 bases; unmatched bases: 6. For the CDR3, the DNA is TGTGCCAGCAGTCCCCCCGGACAGGGGAATGAAAAACTGTTTTTT. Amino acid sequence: CASSPPGQGNEKLFF.

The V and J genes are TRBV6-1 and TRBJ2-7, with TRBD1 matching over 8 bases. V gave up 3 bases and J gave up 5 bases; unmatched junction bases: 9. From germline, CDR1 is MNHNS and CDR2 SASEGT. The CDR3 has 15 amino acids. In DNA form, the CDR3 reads TGTGCCAGCAGTGAGCCAGGACAGGGCGGTAACGAGCAGTACTTC. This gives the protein CASSEPGQGGNEQYF.

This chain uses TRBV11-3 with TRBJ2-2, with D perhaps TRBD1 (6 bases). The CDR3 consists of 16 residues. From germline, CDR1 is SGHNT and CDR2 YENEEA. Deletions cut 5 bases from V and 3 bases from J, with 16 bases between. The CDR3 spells CASSPARGGDTGELFF. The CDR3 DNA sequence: TGTGCCAGCAGCCCTGCCAGAGGGGGAGACACCGGGGAGCTGTTTTTT.

CDR3 in amino acids: CASSLSGGSPETQYF. The CDR3 DNA reads as TGTGCCAGCAGCTTGTCAGGGGGCAGTCCAGAGACCCAGTACTTC. This chain joins TRBV5-4 and TRBJ2-5; 8 nucleotides match TRBD1. This CDR3 spans 15 amino acids. Germline trimming cut 1 base from V and 4 bases from J; bases unmatched to any gene: 6. Germline CDR1 and CDR2: SGHNT and YYREEE (reference sequence).

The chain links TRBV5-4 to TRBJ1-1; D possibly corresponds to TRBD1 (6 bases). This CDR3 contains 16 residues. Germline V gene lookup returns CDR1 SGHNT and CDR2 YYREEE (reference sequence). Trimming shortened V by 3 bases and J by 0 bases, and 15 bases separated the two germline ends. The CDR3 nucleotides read TGTGCCAGCAGCTCGGCCCTCGGGACATTGAACACTGAAGCTTTCTTT. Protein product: CASSSALGTLNTEAFF.